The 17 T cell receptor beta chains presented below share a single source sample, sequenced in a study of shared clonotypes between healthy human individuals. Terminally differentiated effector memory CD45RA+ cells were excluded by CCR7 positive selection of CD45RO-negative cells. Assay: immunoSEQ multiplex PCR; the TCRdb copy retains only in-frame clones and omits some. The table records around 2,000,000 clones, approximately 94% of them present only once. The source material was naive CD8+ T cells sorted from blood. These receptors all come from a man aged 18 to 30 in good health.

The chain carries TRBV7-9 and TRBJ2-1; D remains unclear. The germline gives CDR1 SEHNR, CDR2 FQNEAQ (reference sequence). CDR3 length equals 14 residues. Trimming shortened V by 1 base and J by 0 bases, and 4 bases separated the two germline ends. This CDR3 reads CASSLVNSYNEQFF. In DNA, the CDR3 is TGTGCCAGCAGCTTAGTAAACTCCTACAATGAGCAGTTCTTC.

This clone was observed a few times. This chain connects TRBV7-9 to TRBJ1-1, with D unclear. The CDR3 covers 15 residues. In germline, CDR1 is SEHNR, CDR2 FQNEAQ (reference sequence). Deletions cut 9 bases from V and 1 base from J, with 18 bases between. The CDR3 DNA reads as TGTGCCAGTCTCCACTCATCACTAGGGAACACTGAAGCTTTCTTT. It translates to CASLHSSLGNTEAFF.

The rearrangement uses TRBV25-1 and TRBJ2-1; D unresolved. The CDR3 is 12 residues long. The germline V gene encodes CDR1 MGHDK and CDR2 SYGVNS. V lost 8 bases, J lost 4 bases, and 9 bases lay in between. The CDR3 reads CASDSIYNEQFF. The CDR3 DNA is TGTGCCAGCGACTCAATATACAATGAGCAGTTCTTC.

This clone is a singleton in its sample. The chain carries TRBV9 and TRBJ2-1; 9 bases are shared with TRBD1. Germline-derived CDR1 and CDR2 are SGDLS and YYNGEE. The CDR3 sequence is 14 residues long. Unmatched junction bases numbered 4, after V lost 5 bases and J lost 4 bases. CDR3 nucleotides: TGTGCCAGCAGTTCGACAGGGGGATACAATGAGCAGTTCTTC. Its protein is CASSSTGGYNEQFF.

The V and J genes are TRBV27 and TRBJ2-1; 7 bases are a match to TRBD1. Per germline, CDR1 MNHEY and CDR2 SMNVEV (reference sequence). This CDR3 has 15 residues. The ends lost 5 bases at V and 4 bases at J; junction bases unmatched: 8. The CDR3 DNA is TGTGCCAGCAGTAGAGGCCAGGGGGTTTACAATGAGCAGTTCTTC. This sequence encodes CASSRGQGVYNEQFF.

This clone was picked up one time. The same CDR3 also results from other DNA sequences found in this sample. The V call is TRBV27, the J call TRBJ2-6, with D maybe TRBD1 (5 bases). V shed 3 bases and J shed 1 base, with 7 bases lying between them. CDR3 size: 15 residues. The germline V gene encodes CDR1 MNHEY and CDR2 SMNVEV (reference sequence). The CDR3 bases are TGTGCCAGCAGTTTTACAGGTTCTGGGGCCAACGTCCTGACTTTC. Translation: CASSFTGSGANVLTF.

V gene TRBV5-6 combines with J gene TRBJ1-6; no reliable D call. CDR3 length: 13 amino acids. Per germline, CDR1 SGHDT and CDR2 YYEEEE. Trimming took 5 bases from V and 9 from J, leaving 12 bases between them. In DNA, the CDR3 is TGTGCCAGCAGAGCTGATGGGGTTTCACCCCTCCACTTT. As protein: CASRADGVSPLHF.

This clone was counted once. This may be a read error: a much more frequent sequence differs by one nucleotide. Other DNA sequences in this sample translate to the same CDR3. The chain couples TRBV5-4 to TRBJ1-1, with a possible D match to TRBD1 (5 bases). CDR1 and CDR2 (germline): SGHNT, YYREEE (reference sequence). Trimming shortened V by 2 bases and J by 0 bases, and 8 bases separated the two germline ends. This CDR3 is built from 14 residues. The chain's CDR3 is CASSLEGMNTEAFF. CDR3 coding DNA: TGTGCCAGCAGCTTAGAGGGGATGAACACTGAAGCTTTCTTT.

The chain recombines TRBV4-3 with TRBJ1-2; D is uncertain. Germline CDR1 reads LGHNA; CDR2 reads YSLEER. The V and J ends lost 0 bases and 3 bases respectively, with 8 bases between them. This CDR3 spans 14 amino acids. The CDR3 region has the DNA TGCGCCAGCAGCCAAGAGGGCGCACACTATGGCTACACCTTC. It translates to CASSQEGAHYGYTF.

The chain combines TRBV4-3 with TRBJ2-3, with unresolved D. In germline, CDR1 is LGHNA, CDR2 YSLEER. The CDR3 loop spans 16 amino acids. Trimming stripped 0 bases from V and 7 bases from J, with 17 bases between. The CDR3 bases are TGCGCCAGCAGCCAAGAGATGACCGGTAGCAGCTATACGCAGTATTTT. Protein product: CASSQEMTGSSYTQYF.

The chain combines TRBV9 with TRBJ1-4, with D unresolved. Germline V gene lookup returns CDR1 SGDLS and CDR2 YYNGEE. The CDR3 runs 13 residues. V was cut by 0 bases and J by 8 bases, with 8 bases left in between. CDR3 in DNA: TGTGCCAGCAGCGTAGGGCTACAGGAAAAACTGTTTTTT. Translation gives CASSVGLQEKLFF.

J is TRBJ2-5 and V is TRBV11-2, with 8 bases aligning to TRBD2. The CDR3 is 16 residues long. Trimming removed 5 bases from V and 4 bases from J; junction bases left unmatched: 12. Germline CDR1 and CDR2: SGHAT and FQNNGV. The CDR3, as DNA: TGTGCCAGCAGCCTTACGGGGGGGGGCCCTCCAGAGACCCAGTACTTC. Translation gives CASSLTGGGPPETQYF.

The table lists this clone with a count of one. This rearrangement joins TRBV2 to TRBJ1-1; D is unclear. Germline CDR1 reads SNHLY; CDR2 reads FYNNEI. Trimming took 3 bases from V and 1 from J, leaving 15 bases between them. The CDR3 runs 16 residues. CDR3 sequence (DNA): TGTGCCAGCAGTGATGGCCTCGGACTTAGGAACACTGAAGCTTTCTTT. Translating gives CASSDGLGLRNTEAFF.

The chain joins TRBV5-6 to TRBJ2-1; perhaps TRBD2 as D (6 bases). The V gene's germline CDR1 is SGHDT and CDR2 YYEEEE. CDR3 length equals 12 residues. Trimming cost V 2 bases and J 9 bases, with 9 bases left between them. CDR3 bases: TGTGCCAGCAGCTTACGGGGGTCTGAGCAGTTCTTC. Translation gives CASSLRGSEQFF. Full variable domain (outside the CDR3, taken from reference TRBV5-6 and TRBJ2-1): DAGVTQSPTHLIKTRGQQVTLRCSPKSGHDTVSWYQQALGQGPQFIFQYYEEEERQRGNFPDRFSGHQFPNYSSELNVNALLLGDSALYLCASSLRGSEQFFGPGTRLTVL.

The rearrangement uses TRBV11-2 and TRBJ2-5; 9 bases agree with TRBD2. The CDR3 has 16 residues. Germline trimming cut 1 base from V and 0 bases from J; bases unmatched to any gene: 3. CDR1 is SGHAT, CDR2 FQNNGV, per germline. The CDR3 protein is CASSLVIAGDQETQYF. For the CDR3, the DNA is TGTGCCAGCAGCTTAGTAATAGCGGGAGACCAAGAGACCCAGTACTTC.

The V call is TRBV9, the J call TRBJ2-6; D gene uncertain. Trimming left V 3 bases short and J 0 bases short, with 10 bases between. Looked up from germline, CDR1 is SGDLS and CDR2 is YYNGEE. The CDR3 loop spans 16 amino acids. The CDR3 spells CASSAQNSSGANVLTF. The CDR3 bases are TGTGCCAGCAGCGCCCAAAACAGCTCTGGGGCCAACGTCCTGACTTTC. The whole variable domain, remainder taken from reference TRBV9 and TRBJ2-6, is DSGVTQTPKHLITATGQRVTLRCSPRSGDLSVYWYQQSLDQGLQFLIQYYNGEERAKGNILERFSAQQFPDLHSELNLSSLELGDSALYFCASSAQNSSGANVLTFGAGSRLTVL.

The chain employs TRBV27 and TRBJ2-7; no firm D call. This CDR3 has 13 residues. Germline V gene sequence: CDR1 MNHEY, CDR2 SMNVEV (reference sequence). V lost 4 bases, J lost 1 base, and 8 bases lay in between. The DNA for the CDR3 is TGTGCCAGCAGTTCCGCCCAATCCTACGAGCAGTACTTC. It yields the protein CASSSAQSYEQYF.